What follows describes a single TCR beta chain. This sample was included in a study of CD8 T cells in Susac syndrome. RNA, at about 0.45 to 1 ug, was reverse transcribed with random hexamers. An immunoSEQ multiplex PCR generated amplified TCR beta CDR3 products spanning 54 Vbeta and 13 Jbeta. TCRdb itself ran the immunoSEQ multiplex PCR reads through MiXCR, one entry per CDR3 protein. The sample yields more than 55,000 distinct CDR3 sequences, nearly 96% seen once. The receptor's source is a human donor with multiple sclerosis. Specimen: CD4+ T cells from PBMCs.

The CDR3 DNA follows: TGTGCCAGTAGGTGGGGGCTCGACTATGGCTACACCTTC. This sequence encodes CASRWGLDYGYTF. The chain joins TRBV19 to TRBJ1-2; tentative D call: TRBD1 (6 bases). Germline-derived CDR1 and CDR2 are LNHDA and SQIVND (reference sequence). This CDR3 comprises 13 residues. V lost 6 bases, J lost 3 bases, and 11 bases lay in between.